The sequence of this TCR beta chain was determined in a study of cytomegalovirus exposure and HLA in healthy donors. PCR involved 60 Vbeta and 13 Jbeta primers. Data came from immunoSEQ multiplex PCR; TCRdb stores just in-frame clones and leaves some out. Of about 110,000 clones in the sample, around four fifths were seen once. V dropped 6 bases and J dropped 8 bases, with 21 bases sitting between them. CDR1 and CDR2 from the germline V gene are SNHLY and FYNNEI. The CDR3 has 15 residues. Material for sequencing was PBMCs. This receptor was identified in a woman in her 50s in good health and CMV-seropositive. The rearrangement uses TRBV2 and TRBJ2-3; D may be TRBD2 (5 bases). The CDR3 DNA reads as TGTGCCAGCAGGCGGGCATCGGGCGGTTTAGGTACGCAGTATTTT. Translating it yields CASRRASGGLGTQYF.